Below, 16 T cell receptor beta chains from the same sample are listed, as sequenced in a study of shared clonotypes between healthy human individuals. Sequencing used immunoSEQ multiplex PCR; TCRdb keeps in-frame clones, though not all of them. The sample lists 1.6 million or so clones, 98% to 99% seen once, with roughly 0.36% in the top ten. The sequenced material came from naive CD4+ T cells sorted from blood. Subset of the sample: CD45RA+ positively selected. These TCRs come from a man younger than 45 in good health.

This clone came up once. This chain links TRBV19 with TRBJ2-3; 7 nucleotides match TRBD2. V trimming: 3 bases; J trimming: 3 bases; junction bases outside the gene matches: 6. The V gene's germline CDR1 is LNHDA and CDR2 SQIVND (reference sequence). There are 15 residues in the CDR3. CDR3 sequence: CASSIERGLTDTQYF. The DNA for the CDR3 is TGTGCCAGTAGTATCGAGCGGGGACTTACAGATACGCAGTATTTT.

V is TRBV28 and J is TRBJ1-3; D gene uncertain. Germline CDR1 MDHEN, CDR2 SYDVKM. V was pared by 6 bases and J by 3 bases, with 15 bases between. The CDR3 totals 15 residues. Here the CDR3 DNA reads TGTGCCAGCAGATTTTCGGGAGGTGTTGGAAACACCATATATTTT. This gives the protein CASRFSGGVGNTIYF.

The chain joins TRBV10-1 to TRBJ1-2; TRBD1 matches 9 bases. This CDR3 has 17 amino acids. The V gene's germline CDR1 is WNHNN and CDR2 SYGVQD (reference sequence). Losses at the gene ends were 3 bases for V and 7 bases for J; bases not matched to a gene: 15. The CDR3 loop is CASSDDLSRDRVSGYTF. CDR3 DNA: TGCGCCAGCAGTGACGACCTAAGCCGGGACAGGGTTTCTGGCTACACCTTC.

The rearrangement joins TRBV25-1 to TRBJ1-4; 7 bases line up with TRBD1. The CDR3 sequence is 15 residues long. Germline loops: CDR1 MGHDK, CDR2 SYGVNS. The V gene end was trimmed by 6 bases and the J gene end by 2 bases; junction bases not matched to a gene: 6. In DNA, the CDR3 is TGTGCCAGCAGGGGGACCAGGGGGACTAATGAAAAACTGTTTTTT. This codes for CASRGTRGTNEKLFF.

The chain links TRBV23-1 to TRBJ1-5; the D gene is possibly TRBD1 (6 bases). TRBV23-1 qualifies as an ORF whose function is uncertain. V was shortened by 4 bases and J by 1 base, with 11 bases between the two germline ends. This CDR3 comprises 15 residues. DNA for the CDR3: TGCGCCAGCAGTCGCGCCAGGGGCAGCAATCAGCCCCAGCATTTT. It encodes CASSRARGSNQPQHF.

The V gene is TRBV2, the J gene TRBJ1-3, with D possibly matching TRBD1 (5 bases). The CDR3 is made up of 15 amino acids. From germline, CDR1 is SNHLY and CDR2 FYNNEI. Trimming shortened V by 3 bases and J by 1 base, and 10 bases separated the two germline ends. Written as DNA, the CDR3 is TGTGCCAGCAGTGATCAGGGTACGTCTGGAAACACCATATATTTT. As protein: CASSDQGTSGNTIYF.

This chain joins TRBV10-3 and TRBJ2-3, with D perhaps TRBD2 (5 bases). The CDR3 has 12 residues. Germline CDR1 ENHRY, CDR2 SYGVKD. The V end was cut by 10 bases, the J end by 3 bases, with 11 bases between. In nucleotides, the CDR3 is TGTGCCACCGGGGTGATTACAGATACGCAGTATTTT. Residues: CATGVITDTQYF.

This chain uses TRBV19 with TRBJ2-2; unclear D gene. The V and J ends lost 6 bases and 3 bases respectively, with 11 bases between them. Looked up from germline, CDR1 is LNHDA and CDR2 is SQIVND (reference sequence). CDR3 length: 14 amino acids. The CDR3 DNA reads TGTGCCAGTAGCATCCAGATGGACACCGGGGAGCTGTTTTTT. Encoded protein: CASSIQMDTGELFF.

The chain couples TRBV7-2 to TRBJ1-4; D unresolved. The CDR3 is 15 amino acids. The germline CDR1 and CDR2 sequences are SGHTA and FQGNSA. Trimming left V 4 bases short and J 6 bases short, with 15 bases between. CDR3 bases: TGTGCCAGCAGCTCAAAGAGAGGTGGGGATGAAAAACTGTTTTTT. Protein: CASSSKRGGDEKLFF.

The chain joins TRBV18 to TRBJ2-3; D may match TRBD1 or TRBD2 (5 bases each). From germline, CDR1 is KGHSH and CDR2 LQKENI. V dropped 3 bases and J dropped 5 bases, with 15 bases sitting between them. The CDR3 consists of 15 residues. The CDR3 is CASSPRASRVDTQYF. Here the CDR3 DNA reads TGTGCCAGCTCACCGAGGGCCTCCAGGGTAGATACGCAGTATTTT.

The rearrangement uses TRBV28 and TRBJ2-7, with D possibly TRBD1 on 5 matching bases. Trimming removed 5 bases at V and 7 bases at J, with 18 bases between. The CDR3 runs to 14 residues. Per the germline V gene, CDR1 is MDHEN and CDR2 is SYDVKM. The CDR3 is CASSPPRVQGEQYF. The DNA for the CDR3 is TGTGCCAGCAGTCCTCCCCGGGTGCAGGGAGAGCAGTACTTC. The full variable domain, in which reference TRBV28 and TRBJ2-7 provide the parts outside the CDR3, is DVKVTQSSRYLVKRTGEKVFLECVQDMDHENMFWYRQDPGLGLRLIYFSYDVKMKEKGDIPEGYSVSREKKERFSLILESASTNQTSMYLCASSPPRVQGEQYFGPGTRLTVT.

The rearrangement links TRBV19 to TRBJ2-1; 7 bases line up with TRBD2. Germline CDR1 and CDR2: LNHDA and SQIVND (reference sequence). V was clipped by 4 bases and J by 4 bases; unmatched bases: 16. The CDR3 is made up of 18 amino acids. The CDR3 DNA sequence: TGTGCCAGTAGTACCCAATTCCGGGACTACAGCAGATACAATGAGCAGTTCTTC. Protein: CASSTQFRDYSRYNEQFF.

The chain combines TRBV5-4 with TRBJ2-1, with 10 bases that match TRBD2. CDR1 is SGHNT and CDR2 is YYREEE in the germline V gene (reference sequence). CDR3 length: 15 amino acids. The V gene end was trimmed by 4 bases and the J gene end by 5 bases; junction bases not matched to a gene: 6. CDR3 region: CASSRDLAGDNEQFF. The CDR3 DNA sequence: TGTGCCAGCAGCCGGGACCTAGCGGGAGACAATGAGCAGTTCTTC.

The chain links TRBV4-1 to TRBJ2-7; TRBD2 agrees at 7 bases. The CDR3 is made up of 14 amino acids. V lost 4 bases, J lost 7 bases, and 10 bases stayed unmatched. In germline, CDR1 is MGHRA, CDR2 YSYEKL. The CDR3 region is CASSRMAGAAEQYF. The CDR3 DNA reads TGCGCCAGCAGCCGCATGGCGGGAGCGGCAGAGCAGTACTTC.

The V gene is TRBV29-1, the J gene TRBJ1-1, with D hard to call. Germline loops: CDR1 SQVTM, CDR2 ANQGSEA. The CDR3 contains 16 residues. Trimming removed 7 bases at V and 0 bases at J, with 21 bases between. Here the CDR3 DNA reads TGCAGCGCCTCATCCGGTCCTAGGGTCATGAACACTGAAGCTTTCTTT. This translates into CSASSGPRVMNTEAFF.

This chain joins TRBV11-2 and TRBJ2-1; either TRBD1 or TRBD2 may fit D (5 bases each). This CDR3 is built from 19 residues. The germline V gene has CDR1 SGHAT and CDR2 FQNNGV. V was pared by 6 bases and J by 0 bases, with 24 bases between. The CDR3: CASRSGLAKLKSSYNEQFF. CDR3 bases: TGTGCCAGCAGATCAGGGCTAGCCAAGCTAAAGAGCTCCTACAATGAGCAGTTCTTC.